Below are 21 T cell receptor beta chains sequenced from a single sample in a study of blood T cell repertoires in COVID-19. Measured with immunoSEQ multiplex PCR; TCRdb has only the in-frame clones, and not every one. In the table there are 300,000 to 400,000 clones, roughly 88% of which are singletons. The specimen sequenced was PBMCs or T cells enriched from blood (not recorded which). The receptor source for this set is a woman aged 25 to 39 with acute COVID-19.

The rearrangement joins TRBV5-5 to TRBJ2-7, with 13 nucleotides matching TRBD2. With V trimmed by 4 bases and J by 4 bases, 8 bases remained unmatched. Germline V gene data show CDR1 as SGHKS and CDR2 as YYEKEE (reference sequence). The CDR3 is 16 residues long. The CDR3: CASSVRLAGGFYEQYF. CDR3 bases: TGTGCCAGCAGCGTCAGACTAGCGGGGGGTTTTTACGAGCAGTACTTC.

Only a few counts were recorded for this clone. The gene calls are TRBV20-1 and TRBJ2-3; D unresolved. The V gene lost 3 bases and the J gene lost 0 bases, with 10 bases spanning the gap. This CDR3 comprises 14 residues. CDR1 is DFQATT, CDR2 SNEGSKA, per germline (reference sequence). The CDR3 DNA is TGCAGTGCTAGTAAGCCCCCGAGCACAGATACGCAGTATTTT. This sequence encodes CSASKPPSTDTQYF.

This chain connects TRBV28 to TRBJ2-4; D is possibly TRBD1 (5 bases). Germline loops: CDR1 MDHEN, CDR2 SYDVKM. V was trimmed by 2 bases and J by 0 bases, leaving 17 bases between them. This CDR3 is built from 18 residues. CDR3 amino acids: CASSLVGPSLKAKNIQYF. The CDR3 nucleotides are TGTGCCAGCAGTTTAGTGGGGCCCTCCCTAAAAGCCAAAAACATTCAGTACTTC.

This clone showed up just a few times. The chain recombines TRBV5-1 with TRBJ1-2, with D hard to call. CDR1 and CDR2 (germline): SGHRS, YFSETQ. The CDR3 totals 14 residues. Between the trimmed V and J ends, which lost 0 bases and 14 bases, there was a span of 20 bases. The CDR3 reads CASSLEAASWAETF. Here the CDR3 DNA reads TGCGCCAGCAGCTTGGAGGCAGCTAGCTGGGCTGAGACCTTC.

The CDR3 reads CASSPDTSGEQFF. The CDR3 coding sequence is TGCGCCAGCAGCCCGGATACTAGCGGGGAGCAGTTCTTC. The V and J genes are TRBV5-1 and TRBJ2-1; TRBD2 agrees at 9 bases. The CDR3 totals 13 residues. J was trimmed by 10 bases and V by 4 bases; bases with no gene match: 6. Germline V gives CDR1 SGHRS, CDR2 YFSETQ.

This chain connects TRBV7-3 to TRBJ2-1; the D gene is possibly TRBD1 (6 bases). The CDR3 length is 17 residues. From germline, CDR1 is SGHTA and CDR2 FQGTGA. V was pared by 5 bases and J by 2 bases, with 19 bases between. CDR3 sequence: CASSLMGHASAYNEQFF. CDR3 in DNA: TGTGCCAGCAGCCTAATGGGACACGCCTCGGCCTACAATGAGCAGTTCTTC.

V and J are TRBV4-3 and TRBJ1-3; D call uncertain. Trimming cost V 1 base and J 0 bases, with 10 bases left between them. In germline, CDR1 is LGHNA, CDR2 YSLEER. CDR3 length equals 16 residues. CDR3 loop: CASSQAGYLSGNTIYF. The CDR3 nucleotides read TGCGCCAGCAGCCAAGCAGGTTACCTCTCTGGAAACACCATATATTTT.

This clone was detected once. The rearrangement joins TRBV14 to TRBJ2-5; 10 nucleotides line up with TRBD2. The CDR3 spans 14 residues. Germline lookup yields CDR1 SGHDN and CDR2 FVKESK. The V gene end was trimmed by 7 bases and the J gene end by 2 bases; junction bases not matched to a gene: 4. CDR3 sequence reads: CASNLAGDQETQYF. In nucleotides, the CDR3 is TGTGCCAGCAACCTAGCGGGGGATCAAGAGACCCAGTACTTC.

The CDR3 spells CATSRDWSQGQGYTGELFF. CDR3 DNA: TGTGCCACCAGCAGAGATTGGTCCCAAGGACAGGGTTACACCGGGGAGCTGTTTTTT. J is TRBJ2-2 and V is TRBV15; 8 bases line up with TRBD1. Germline CDR1 reads LNHNV; CDR2 reads YYDKDF (reference sequence). This CDR3 is built from 19 residues. V lost 0 bases, J lost 3 bases, and 12 bases stayed unmatched.

In the case of this clone: The sample contains more than one DNA sequence encoding this CDR3. This rearrangement joins TRBV10-3 to TRBJ2-7, with D possibly TRBD1 on 6 matching bases. V shed 2 bases and J shed 3 bases, with 14 bases lying between them. The CDR3 runs 15 residues. Germline CDR1 reads ENHRY; CDR2 reads SYGVKD. CDR3 DNA sequence: TGTGCCATCAGTGAGACGGGGCAGGGGAACTACGAGCAGTACTTC. It is translated as CAISETGQGNYEQYF.

This sequence joins TRBV10-1 and TRBJ2-1; D is unclear. V lost 5 bases, J lost 6 bases, and 14 bases lay in between. Germline V CDR1 and CDR2: WNHNN, SYGVQD (reference sequence). This CDR3 region has 14 residues. CDR3 residues: CASSLLRGFNEQFF. CDR3 bases: TGCGCCAGCAGTCTACTCCGCGGCTTCAATGAGCAGTTCTTC.

This sequence joins TRBV27 and TRBJ2-7; D might be TRBD1 (6 bases). The germline V and J ends were trimmed by 0 bases and 0 bases, with 18 bases remaining between them. The CDR3 sequence is 18 residues long. The germline V gene has CDR1 MNHEY and CDR2 SMNVEV (reference sequence). Here the CDR3 reads CASSLSGRGYRGSYEQYF. The CDR3 DNA sequence: TGTGCCAGCAGTTTATCGGGCAGGGGTTATCGGGGCTCCTACGAGCAGTACTTC.

The chain is built from TRBV5-1 and TRBJ2-7; 8 bases align to TRBD2. This CDR3 spans 15 amino acids. Germline V gives CDR1 SGHRS, CDR2 YFSETQ. V trimming: 5 bases; J trimming: 0 bases; junction bases outside the gene matches: 7. The CDR3 coding sequence is TGCGCCAGCAGACGCTATGGGACTAGCTCCTACGAGCAGTACTTC. Amino acid sequence: CASRRYGTSSYEQYF.

The chain joins TRBV30 to TRBJ1-2; the D gene is possibly TRBD1 (6 bases). V was shortened by 4 bases and J by 8 bases, with 14 bases between the two germline ends. CDR3 size: 12 residues. Germline loops: CDR1 GTSNPN, CDR2 SVGIG (reference sequence). The CDR3 coding sequence is TGTGCCTGGAAGTATCGCAGGGGAGGCTACACCTTC. Encoded protein: CAWKYRRGGYTF.

The chain carries TRBV29-1 and TRBJ1-4, with 7 bases matching TRBD1. Germline values: CDR1 SQVTM, CDR2 ANQGSEA. There are 12 residues in the CDR3. V was clipped by 7 bases and J by 4 bases; unmatched bases: 3. The chain's CDR3 is CSGGTDNEKLFF. The CDR3 coding sequence is TGCAGCGGCGGGACAGATAATGAAAAACTGTTTTTT.

A remark on this clone: Additional DNA sequences in this sample encode the identical CDR3. The V call is TRBV9, the J call TRBJ2-1; possible D gene TRBD2, 7 bases. V was pared by 0 bases and J by 2 bases, with 9 bases between. From germline, CDR1 is SGDLS and CDR2 YYNGEE. This CDR3 spans 15 amino acids. The CDR3 spells CASSVVGGPYNEQFF. The CDR3 nucleotides are TGTGCCAGCAGCGTAGTGGGGGGGCCCTACAATGAGCAGTTCTTC.

The chain uses TRBV2 and TRBJ2-7; D is possibly TRBD1 (6 bases). V shed 6 bases and J shed 2 bases, with 17 bases lying between them. This CDR3 contains 15 residues. Germline V lookup: CDR1 SNHLY, CDR2 FYNNEI. The CDR3 reads CASREDNRETYEQYF. The CDR3 DNA sequence: TGTGCCAGCAGGGAGGACAACAGGGAAACCTACGAGCAGTACTTC.

The rearrangement links TRBV19 to TRBJ1-2, with 7 positions matching TRBD1. The CDR3 runs to 16 residues. V lost 11 bases, J lost 6 bases, and 21 bases stayed unmatched. Germline CDR1 is LNHDA and CDR2 is SQIVND (reference sequence). The CDR3 spells CAGRDSRRPVPHGYTF. Here the CDR3 DNA reads TGTGCCGGCCGGGACAGCCGCCGGCCGGTCCCCCATGGCTACACCTTC.

The genes are TRBV5-1 and TRBJ1-4; the D gene is possibly TRBD1 (6 bases). CDR1 is SGHRS and CDR2 is YFSETQ in the germline V gene. The CDR3 is 14 amino acids. V lost 1 base and J 4 bases, leaving 8 bases between the germline ends. The chain's CDR3 is CASSLTGYNEKLFF. In DNA form, the CDR3 reads TGCGCCAGCAGCTTGACAGGGTATAATGAAAAACTGTTTTTT.

V is TRBV5-5 and J is TRBJ2-1, with D perhaps TRBD2 (5 bases). Germline V gene sequence: CDR1 SGHKS, CDR2 YYEKEE (reference sequence). Trimming pared 0 bases from V and 4 bases from J, leaving 11 bases between. This CDR3 spans 15 amino acids. CDR3 loop: CASSLDGLSYNEQFF. Here the CDR3 DNA reads TGTGCCAGCAGCTTGGATGGACTGAGTTACAATGAGCAGTTCTTC.

The CDR3 loop is CARRVVRGYQETQYF. The CDR3, as DNA: TGTGCCAGGCGCGTTGTACGCGGGTACCAAGAGACCCAGTACTTC. V and J are TRBV27 and TRBJ2-5; TRBD2 is a possible D gene (5 bases). Trimming left V 9 bases short and J 0 bases short, with 17 bases between. The CDR3 totals 15 residues. Germline V gene sequence: CDR1 MNHEY, CDR2 SMNVEV (reference sequence).